This T cell receptor (beta chain) was recovered during a study of blood T cell repertoires in COVID-19. At the level of the study: Some COVID-19 samples were acute and others convalescent; all came from the United States, Italy and Spain. The analysed material was cDNA or gDNA that came from T cells, B-cell-depleted T cells, or PBMCs.

Clones were sequenced by immunoSEQ multiplex PCR, and TCRdb holds only the in-frame ones, with some missing. Here the sample spans about 200,000 clones, around three quarters being singletons. Sequenced input: peripheral blood. This TCR came from a woman in her 70s with acute or convalescent COVID-19.

This CDR3 reads CASSLEVGGETQYF. The CDR3 nucleotides read TGTGCCAGCAGCTTAGAGGTGGGGGGGGAGACCCAGTACTTC. V usage is TRBV7-2 and J usage is TRBJ2-5, with TRBD2 matching 7 bases. Looked up from germline, CDR1 is SGHTA and CDR2 is FQGNSA. The CDR3 sequence is 14 residues long. The V gene end was trimmed by 1 base and the J gene end by 5 bases; junction bases not matched to a gene: 4.